This T cell receptor (beta chain) was identified during a study of T cells in Graves' hyperthyroidism and ophthalmopathy. TCR beta CDR3 regions were amplified from RNA transcripts. First-round RT-PCR with HTBI primers amplified the TCR CDR3 region. Each CDR3 protein is one row after TCRdb ran MiXCR on the multiplex PCR reads. The table records hundreds of thousands of distinct CDR3 sequences, roughly 14% of them present only once. This CDR3 is built from 16 residues. Germline V gene lookup returns CDR1 LNHDA and CDR2 SQIVND (reference sequence). V dropped 2 bases and J dropped 2; count of bases not matched to a gene: 5. Diagnoses rested on clinical symptoms, serum thyroxine and TRAb, thyroid ultrasound and orbital computed tomography.

Sequencing was performed on blood. The sequence derives from a man aged 18 to 29 with Graves' ophthalmopathy. This chain connects TRBV19 to TRBJ2-5; 10 nucleotides match TRBD2. In DNA, the CDR3 is TGTGCCAGTAGTATAAGTATAGCGGGGGGTCAAGAGACCCAGTACTTC. Its protein is CASSISIAGGQETQYF.